A selection of T cell receptor beta chains follows, all from one sample in a study of blood T cell repertoires in COVID-19. Clones were read by immunoSEQ multiplex PCR, and TCRdb kept only the in-frame ones, dropping some. This table holds some 300,000 clones, 89% found once. Source material: PBMCs or T cells enriched from blood (not recorded which). These receptors came from a woman aged 30 to 39 who had recovered from COVID-19. CDR3s include the opening cysteine and the closing phenylalanine or tryptophan. The order of the fields is V gene, clone size, D gene, J gene, CDR3 protein, CDR3 DNA. D genes are given only for firm matches. A clone size is listed for some rows: how often the clone was seen (once, few, many), or a class if it is expanded.

v_call: TRBV13; clone_size: NA; d_call: NA; j_call: TRBJ2-1; cdr3_aa: CASSSHTLGTYNEQFF; cdr3_nt: TGTGCCAGCAGCTCCCACACACTAGGGACCTACAATGAGCAGTTCTTC
v_call: TRBV7-6; clone_size: NA; d_call: TRBD1; j_call: TRBJ2-5; cdr3_aa: CASSQQGARGWETQYF; cdr3_nt: TGTGCCAGCAGCCAACAGGGGGCGCGGGGTTGGGAGACCCAGTACTTC
v_call: TRBV3-1/TRBV3-2; clone_size: NA; d_call: TRBD2; j_call: TRBJ2-1; cdr3_aa: CASSHTTSGGEEQFF; cdr3_nt: TGTGCCAGCAGCCATACCACGTCGGGGGGAGAAGAGCAGTTCTTC
v_call: TRBV28; clone_size: NA; d_call: TRBD1; j_call: TRBJ2-6; cdr3_aa: CASSRQGVANVLTF; cdr3_nt: TGTGCCAGCAGTCGACAGGGGGTGGCCAACGTCCTGACTTTC
v_call: TRBV7-2; clone_size: NA; d_call: NA; j_call: TRBJ2-3; cdr3_aa: CASSFTAGPPDTQYF; cdr3_nt: TGTGCCAGCAGCTTTACGGCAGGGCCCCCAGATACGCAGTATTTT
v_call: TRBV6-5; clone_size: NA; d_call: NA; j_call: TRBJ1-4; cdr3_aa: CASRRTVTNEKLFF; cdr3_nt: TGTGCCAGCAGAAGGACAGTAACTAATGAAAAACTGTTTTTT
v_call: TRBV20-1; clone_size: NA; d_call: TRBD1; j_call: TRBJ1-1; cdr3_aa: CSAGQGSEAFF; cdr3_nt: TGCAGTGCCGGACAGGGGTCTGAAGCTTTCTTT
v_call: TRBV6-2/TRBV6-3; clone_size: NA; d_call: NA; j_call: TRBJ1-1; cdr3_aa: CASSYWGGRTEAFF; cdr3_nt: TGTGCCAGCAGTTACTGGGGGGGGCGCACTGAAGCTTTCTTT
v_call: TRBV7-9; clone_size: NA; d_call: TRBD2; j_call: TRBJ2-5; cdr3_aa: CASSAELAGGIQETQYF; cdr3_nt: TGTGCCAGCAGCGCGGAACTAGCGGGAGGGATCCAAGAGACCCAGTACTTC
v_call: TRBV11-2; clone_size: NA; d_call: NA; j_call: TRBJ1-1; cdr3_aa: CASTQRTVRGEAFF; cdr3_nt: TGTGCCAGCACCCAGAGAACAGTACGAGGGGAAGCTTTCTTT
v_call: TRBV14; clone_size: NA; d_call: NA; j_call: TRBJ2-6; cdr3_aa: CASSQELSGANVLTF; cdr3_nt: TGTGCCAGCAGCCAAGAACTCTCTGGGGCCAACGTCCTGACTTTC
v_call: TRBV6-5; clone_size: NA; d_call: TRBD1; j_call: TRBJ1-5; cdr3_aa: CASSETGFDQPQHF; cdr3_nt: TGTGCCAGCAGCGAGACAGGGTTTGATCAGCCCCAGCATTTT
v_call: TRBV7-2; clone_size: NA; d_call: NA; j_call: TRBJ1-5; cdr3_aa: CASSLSIGAGQPQHF; cdr3_nt: TGTGCCAGCAGCTTAAGTATTGGGGCGGGGCAGCCCCAGCATTTT
v_call: TRBV21-1; clone_size: NA; d_call: NA; j_call: TRBJ1-2; cdr3_aa: CASSLVGDRGLYGYTF; cdr3_nt: TGTGCCAGCAGCCTAGTAGGGGACAGGGGGCTGTATGGCTACACCTTC
v_call: TRBV7-9; clone_size: NA; d_call: NA; j_call: TRBJ2-4; cdr3_aa: CASSLLPGHTNIQYF; cdr3_nt: TGTGCCAGCAGCTTACTACCGGGACACACAAACATTCAGTACTTC
v_call: TRBV7-9; clone_size: NA; d_call: TRBD1; j_call: TRBJ1-2; cdr3_aa: CASSPAGQGAYGYTF; cdr3_nt: TGTGCCAGCAGCCCGGCGGGACAGGGGGCCTATGGCTACACCTTC
v_call: TRBV19; clone_size: NA; d_call: NA; j_call: TRBJ1-4; cdr3_aa: CASSTSTTNEKLFF; cdr3_nt: TGTGCCAGTAGTACCTCTACAACTAATGAAAAACTGTTTTTT
v_call: TRBV27; clone_size: NA; d_call: NA; j_call: TRBJ2-7; cdr3_aa: CASSLGLNEQYF; cdr3_nt: TGTGCCAGCAGTTTGGGGCTAAACGAGCAGTACTTC
v_call: TRBV3-1/TRBV3-2; clone_size: NA; d_call: NA; j_call: TRBJ1-4; cdr3_aa: CASSQRRRTSNEKLFF; cdr3_nt: TGTGCCAGCAGCCAGAGGCGGCGGACTTCTAATGAAAAACTGTTTTTT
v_call: TRBV27; clone_size: NA; d_call: NA; j_call: TRBJ2-1; cdr3_aa: CASSFRGSGNEQFF; cdr3_nt: TGTGCCAGCAGTTTTCGTGGTAGCGGAAATGAGCAGTTCTTC
v_call: TRBV28; clone_size: NA; d_call: TRBD1; j_call: TRBJ1-6; cdr3_aa: CASSPPGQGRSPLHF; cdr3_nt: TGTGCCAGCAGTCCCCCGGGACAGGGGAGGTCACCCCTCCACTTT
v_call: TRBV11-2; clone_size: NA; d_call: NA; j_call: TRBJ2-3; cdr3_aa: CASSLDFADTQYF; cdr3_nt: TGTGCCAGCAGCTTAGATTTCGCAGATACGCAGTATTTT
v_call: TRBV3-1/TRBV3-2; clone_size: NA; d_call: NA; j_call: TRBJ2-7; cdr3_aa: CASSQEASESSYEQYF; cdr3_nt: TGTGCCAGCAGCCAAGAGGCTAGCGAGAGCTCCTACGAGCAGTACTTC
v_call: TRBV5-4; clone_size: NA; d_call: TRBD2; j_call: TRBJ2-1; cdr3_aa: CASSFGEGWLNEQFF; cdr3_nt: TGTGCCAGCAGCTTTGGGGAGGGCTGGTTGAATGAGCAGTTCTTC
v_call: TRBV7-2; clone_size: NA; d_call: TRBD1; j_call: TRBJ2-7; cdr3_aa: CASSLGTGGGYEQYF; cdr3_nt: TGTGCCAGCAGCTTGGGGACAGGGGGGGGTTACGAGCAGTACTTC
v_call: TRBV12-5; clone_size: few; d_call: NA; j_call: TRBJ2-2; cdr3_aa: CASGRLGGLTTGELFF; cdr3_nt: TGTGCTAGTGGTCGACTTGGAGGACTAACCACCGGGGAGCTGTTTTTT
v_call: TRBV9; clone_size: few; d_call: TRBD2; j_call: TRBJ2-7; cdr3_aa: CASSFSGRADEQYF; cdr3_nt: TGTGCCAGCAGCTTTAGCGGGAGGGCCGACGAGCAGTACTTC
v_call: TRBV3-1/TRBV3-2; clone_size: NA; d_call: NA; j_call: TRBJ1-2; cdr3_aa: CASSFRSSGGYTF; cdr3_nt: TGTGCCAGCAGCTTCCGGTCGTCGGGTGGCTACACCTTC
v_call: TRBV6-4; clone_size: NA; d_call: TRBD1; j_call: TRBJ1-2; cdr3_aa: CASSEGQGTYGYTF; cdr3_nt: TGTGCCAGCAGTGAGGGACAGGGGACCTATGGCTACACCTTC
v_call: TRBV14; clone_size: NA; d_call: NA; j_call: TRBJ1-2; cdr3_aa: CASSQLGRIYGYTF; cdr3_nt: TGTGCCAGCAGCCAATTGGGGCGGATCTATGGCTACACCTTC
v_call: TRBV5-5; clone_size: NA; d_call: NA; j_call: TRBJ1-1; cdr3_aa: CASSPERTRGFF; cdr3_nt: TGTGCCAGCAGCCCAGAGAGGACCCGGGGTTTCTTT
v_call: TRBV7-9; clone_size: once; d_call: NA; j_call: TRBJ1-2; cdr3_aa: CASSLAKGDGYTF; cdr3_nt: TGTGCCAGCAGCTTAGCGAAGGGGGATGGCTACACCTTC
v_call: TRBV6-5; clone_size: NA; d_call: TRBD1; j_call: TRBJ1-2; cdr3_aa: CASSWTGAANYGYTF; cdr3_nt: TGTGCCAGCAGTTGGACAGGCGCCGCTAACTATGGCTACACCTTC
v_call: TRBV7-3; clone_size: NA; d_call: NA; j_call: TRBJ1-6; cdr3_aa: CASSPNGQGNSPLHF; cdr3_nt: TGTGCCAGCAGCCCAAATGGCCAGGGAAATTCACCCCTCCACTTT
v_call: TRBV5-1; clone_size: NA; d_call: TRBD1; j_call: TRBJ2-7; cdr3_aa: CASSHGTESSYEQYF; cdr3_nt: TGCGCCAGCAGCCACGGGACAGAGAGCTCCTACGAGCAGTACTTC
v_call: TRBV18; clone_size: NA; d_call: TRBD1; j_call: TRBJ1-4; cdr3_aa: CASSLQADRGNEKLFF; cdr3_nt: TGTGCCAGCTCACTACAAGCGGACAGGGGGAATGAAAAACTGTTTTTT
v_call: TRBV18; clone_size: NA; d_call: NA; j_call: TRBJ1-4; cdr3_aa: CASSPAGQPTLALFF; cdr3_nt: TGTGCCAGCTCACCCGCAGGTCAACCTACTCTAGCCCTGTTTTTT
v_call: TRBV4-1; clone_size: NA; d_call: TRBD1; j_call: TRBJ1-1; cdr3_aa: CASSLKTGPLTSEAFF; cdr3_nt: TGCGCCAGCAGTCTCAAGACAGGGCCGTTAACATCTGAAGCTTTCTTT
v_call: TRBV11-2; clone_size: once; d_call: NA; j_call: TRBJ1-6; cdr3_aa: CASSSGTVTSGSPLHF; cdr3_nt: TGTGCCAGCAGCTCGGGTACGGTCACATCTGGTTCACCCCTCCACTTT
v_call: TRBV19; clone_size: NA; d_call: NA; j_call: TRBJ1-5; cdr3_aa: CASSFYPGGNQPQHF; cdr3_nt: TGTGCCAGTAGCTTTTACCCGGGGGGCAATCAGCCCCAGCATTTT
v_call: TRBV18; clone_size: NA; d_call: TRBD2; j_call: TRBJ2-5; cdr3_aa: CASSADYAGVSQETQYF; cdr3_nt: TGTGCCAGCTCCGCTGATTATGCGGGAGTAAGCCAAGAGACCCAGTACTTC
v_call: TRBV4-1; clone_size: NA; d_call: NA; j_call: TRBJ2-1; cdr3_aa: CASSQGGGEQFF; cdr3_nt: TGCGCCAGCAGCCAAGGAGGTGGTGAGCAGTTCTTC
v_call: TRBV6-6; clone_size: NA; d_call: NA; j_call: TRBJ1-1; cdr3_aa: CASSPLGGIAMNTEAFF; cdr3_nt: TGTGCCAGCAGTCCTCTTGGGGGGATAGCAATGAACACTGAAGCTTTCTTT
v_call: TRBV9; clone_size: NA; d_call: NA; j_call: TRBJ2-2; cdr3_aa: CASSFLGGYPSNTGELFF; cdr3_nt: TGTGCCAGCAGCTTCCTTGGAGGATACCCCTCGAACACCGGGGAGCTGTTTTTT
v_call: TRBV29-1; clone_size: few; d_call: NA; j_call: TRBJ1-2; cdr3_aa: CSFERQDNYGYTF; cdr3_nt: TGCAGCTTTGAAAGACAGGATAACTATGGCTACACCTTC
v_call: TRBV5-1; clone_size: NA; d_call: NA; j_call: TRBJ2-5; cdr3_aa: CASRGLGVWETQYF; cdr3_nt: TGCGCCAGCAGGGGTTTAGGGGTCTGGGAGACCCAGTACTTC
v_call: TRBV7-9; clone_size: few; d_call: TRBD1; j_call: TRBJ1-1; cdr3_aa: CASSSYGTGGTEAFF; cdr3_nt: TGTGCCAGCAGCTCTTACGGGACAGGGGGCACTGAAGCTTTCTTT
v_call: TRBV3-1/TRBV3-2; clone_size: NA; d_call: NA; j_call: TRBJ1-6; cdr3_aa: CASSQEASFGSPLHF; cdr3_nt: TGTGCCAGCAGCCAAGAAGCGTCCTTCGGCTCACCCCTCCACTTT
v_call: TRBV9; clone_size: NA; d_call: TRBD2; j_call: TRBJ2-7; cdr3_aa: CASSDSTSGIYEQYF; cdr3_nt: TGTGCCAGCAGCGACTCAACTAGCGGGATCTACGAGCAGTACTTC
v_call: TRBV30; clone_size: NA; d_call: TRBD1; j_call: TRBJ1-3; cdr3_aa: CAWSGGDRSGNTIYF; cdr3_nt: TGTGCCTGGAGTGGCGGGGACAGGTCTGGAAACACCATATATTTT
v_call: TRBV5-1; clone_size: NA; d_call: NA; j_call: TRBJ1-1; cdr3_aa: CASSLVAAGDTEAFF; cdr3_nt: TGCGCCAGCAGCTTGGTGGCGGCAGGGGACACTGAAGCTTTCTTT
v_call: TRBV9; clone_size: once; d_call: TRBD1; j_call: TRBJ2-1; cdr3_aa: CASSVGQGAMNEQFF; cdr3_nt: TGTGCCAGCAGCGTAGGGCAGGGGGCAATGAATGAGCAGTTCTTC
v_call: TRBV21-1; clone_size: NA; d_call: NA; j_call: TRBJ1-3; cdr3_aa: CASSASGNTIYF; cdr3_nt: TGTGCCAGCAGCGCGTCTGGAAACACCATATATTTT
v_call: TRBV7-9; clone_size: NA; d_call: NA; j_call: TRBJ2-1; cdr3_aa: CASSFPDYGGWTYNEQFF; cdr3_nt: TGTGCCAGCAGCTTCCCAGATTACGGGGGTTGGACCTACAATGAGCAGTTCTTC
v_call: TRBV7-8; clone_size: NA; d_call: TRBD2; j_call: TRBJ2-5; cdr3_aa: CASSLEGRGRARETQYF; cdr3_nt: TGTGCCAGCAGCTTAGAGGGGCGCGGGAGGGCTAGGGAGACCCAGTACTTC
v_call: TRBV28; clone_size: NA; d_call: TRBD1; j_call: TRBJ1-2; cdr3_aa: CASRRTGDYGYTF; cdr3_nt: TGTGCCAGCAGGAGAACAGGGGACTATGGCTACACCTTC
v_call: TRBV18; clone_size: NA; d_call: NA; j_call: TRBJ1-1; cdr3_aa: CASSPLQEEGTEAFF; cdr3_nt: TGTGCCAGCTCACCACTTCAGGAAGAGGGCACTGAAGCTTTCTTT
v_call: TRBV11-2; clone_size: NA; d_call: NA; j_call: TRBJ2-5; cdr3_aa: CATSREETQYF; cdr3_nt: TGTGCCACCAGCAGGGAGGAGACCCAGTACTTC
v_call: TRBV7-3; clone_size: once; d_call: NA; j_call: TRBJ1-1; cdr3_aa: CASSLNGQLNTEAFF; cdr3_nt: TGTGCCAGCAGCTTAAATGGACAGCTGAACACTGAAGCTTTCTTT
v_call: TRBV19; clone_size: once; d_call: TRBD1; j_call: TRBJ1-3; cdr3_aa: CASSTVTRGRGGNTIYF; cdr3_nt: TGTGCCAGTAGTACCGTTACCAGGGGGCGCGGTGGAAACACCATATATTTT